This T cell receptor beta chain stems from a study of blood T cells in healthy people across ages. V dropped 3 bases and J dropped 2 bases, with 9 bases sitting between them. Germline assignment: CDR1 MGHRA and CDR2 YSYEKL. The length of the CDR3 is 14 residues. Using a J-beta primer mix together with a sample-barcoded 5' primer, a second PCR was run for about 6 to 11 cycles. TCRdb reprocessed the 5' RACE reads with MiXCR, giving one entry per CDR3 protein. The sample yields 750,000 to 950,000 distinct CDR3 sequences, 29% seen once. This clonotype was seen more than once but under ten times. These same data were also listed under a study on T cells of mothers and their children.

This TCR was sampled from a woman between 40 and 50 years old in good health. The sample taken for sequencing was blood. This chain uses TRBV4-1 with TRBJ2-3; no reliable D call. CDR3 DNA: TGCGCCAGCAGCCAGGCCATTTTCACAGATACGCAGTATTTT. Protein sequence: CASSQAIFTDTQYF.